One and the same sample provided the 28 T cell receptor beta chains below, sequenced in a study of blood T cell repertoires in COVID-19. Data came from immunoSEQ multiplex PCR; TCRdb stores just in-frame clones and leaves some out. The repertoire includes approximately 250,000 clones, over 75% of them detected once, and over 3% sits in the top ten. Source material: PBMCs or T cells enriched from blood (not recorded which). These receptors were collected from a woman aged 40 to 50 who had been exposed to COVID-19.

This clone was counted between two and nine times. CDR3 residues: CASSYESGHHYEQYV. The DNA for the CDR3 is TGTGCCAGCAGTTACGAGTCGGGACATCACTACGAGCAGTACGTC. The chain recombines TRBV6-2 or TRBV6-3 with TRBJ2-7; possible D gene TRBD1, 6 bases. CDR1 and CDR2 from the germline V gene are MNHEY and SVGEGT. The ends were cut back, 2 bases at V and 3 bases at J, with 14 bases in the middle. The CDR3 spans 15 residues.

V and J are TRBV7-8 and TRBJ2-1; D perhaps matches TRBD2 (5 bases). The CDR3 totals 13 residues. Germline CDR1 reads SGHVS; CDR2 reads FQNEAQ. Trimming took off 4 bases at V and 6 bases at J, with 10 bases between the two ends. This CDR3 is CASSWGAINEQFF. DNA of the CDR3: TGTGCCAGCAGCTGGGGAGCGATCAATGAGCAGTTCTTC.

A single count supports this clone. The gene calls are TRBV4-3 and TRBJ2-5; 8 bases align to TRBD2. The V gene's germline CDR1 is LGHNA and CDR2 YSLEER. This CDR3 contains 17 residues. With 0 bases clipped from V and 4 bases from J, the junction kept 10 bases outside the gene matches. CDR3 DNA: TGCGCCAGCAGCCAAGATCCCACACTAGCGGAAGGAGAGACCCAGTACTTC. It yields the protein CASSQDPTLAEGETQYF.

V and J are TRBV7-9 and TRBJ1-1, with D possibly matching TRBD1 (5 bases). CDR3 size: 15 residues. The V gene's germline CDR1 is SEHNR and CDR2 FQNEAQ (reference sequence). V lost 5 bases and J 1 base, leaving 14 bases between the germline ends. The CDR3 reads CASSLIQGTNTEAFF. CDR3 sequence (DNA): TGTGCCAGCAGCCTCATCCAGGGCACGAACACTGAAGCTTTCTTT.

The CDR3 protein is CASSNIPGGGGTDTQYF. CDR3 bases: TGTGCCAGCAGTAATATCCCTGGGGGAGGGGGAACAGATACGCAGTATTTT. V and J are TRBV27 and TRBJ2-3; the D gene is possibly TRBD2 (7 bases). The V end was cut by 5 bases, the J end by 3 bases, with 21 bases between. The CDR3 has 17 residues. The germline CDR1 and CDR2 sequences are MNHEY and SMNVEV (reference sequence).

The CDR3 nucleotides read TGTGCCAGCAGTTACCCCTCGGTAAAGGCTTTCTTT. Its protein is CASSYPSVKAFF. V usage is TRBV6-2 or TRBV6-3 and J usage is TRBJ1-1, with D unclear. V was trimmed by 2 bases and J by 11 bases, leaving 12 bases between them. Germline loops: CDR1 MNHEY, CDR2 SVGEGT. The CDR3 covers 12 residues.

J is TRBJ1-6 and V is TRBV27; D is perhaps TRBD1 (6 bases). Trimming took off 8 bases at V and 9 bases at J, with 17 bases between the two ends. Germline V gene data show CDR1 as MNHEY and CDR2 as SMNVEV (reference sequence). There are 14 residues in the CDR3. DNA for the CDR3: TGTGCCAGCGGCTTCGGGGGGCGCGGTTCACCCCTCCACTTT. Protein sequence: CASGFGGRGSPLHF.

This clone was found a few times. The chain couples TRBV11-1 to TRBJ1-1, with TRBD1 matching over 9 bases. Losses at the gene ends were 7 bases for V and 1 base for J; bases not matched to a gene: 4. Looked up from germline, CDR1 is SGHAT and CDR2 is FQDESV (reference sequence). This CDR3 is 14 amino acids long. The CDR3 spells CASTRDRANTEAFF. CDR3 sequence (DNA): TGTGCCAGCACCCGGGACAGGGCGAACACTGAAGCTTTCTTT. Drawing the rest from reference TRBV11-1 and TRBJ1-1, the complete variable domain is EAEVAQSPRYKITEKSQAVAFWCDPISGHATLYWYRQILGQGPELLVQFQDESVVDDSQLPKDRFSAERLKGVDSTLKIQPAELGDSAMYLCASTRDRANTEAFFGQGTRLTVV.

The chain is built from TRBV7-8 and TRBJ1-6; 7 bases are a match to TRBD1. CDR1 is SGHVS and CDR2 is FQNEAQ in the germline V gene. The CDR3 runs to 16 residues. Trimming removed 1 base from V and 8 bases from J; junction bases left unmatched: 8. In DNA, the CDR3 is TGTGCCAGCAGCTTAGAAGCCACAGGGGCTTATTCACCCCTCCACTTT. Its protein product is CASSLEATGAYSPLHF. Looking up the rest from reference TRBV7-8 and TRBJ1-6 gives the full variable domain: GAGVSQSPRYKVAKRGQDVALRCDPISGHVSLFWYQQALGQGPEFLTYFQNEAQLDKSGLPSDRFFAERPEGSVSTLKIQRTQQEDSAVYLCASSLEATGAYSPLHFGNGTRLTVT.

V is TRBV6-2 or TRBV6-3 and J is TRBJ2-7, with TRBD2 matching 7 bases. V shed 6 bases, J shed 0 bases, and the junction held 8 bases outside the gene matches. CDR1 MNHEY and CDR2 SVGEGT come from the germline V gene. The CDR3 loop spans 15 amino acids. DNA of the CDR3: TGTGCCAGCAGCACCGTGGGGGGGTACTCCTACGAGCAGTACTTC. Its translation is CASSTVGGYSYEQYF.

This clone was detected only once. The CDR3 DNA reads as TGTGCCAGCCGTGGACAGGGTGGGACTTATACGCAGTATTTT. It codes for CASRGQGGTYTQYF. The chain uses TRBV19 and TRBJ2-3, with 8 positions matching TRBD1. Germline values: CDR1 LNHDA, CDR2 SQIVND (reference sequence). Unmatched junction bases numbered 12, after V lost 9 bases and J lost 7 bases. This CDR3 comprises 14 residues.

This sequence joins TRBV6-2 or TRBV6-3 and TRBJ2-7; D might be TRBD1 (6 bases). This CDR3 has 13 residues. The V end was cut by 6 bases, the J end by 6 bases, with 15 bases between. Germline lookup yields CDR1 MNHEY and CDR2 SVGEGT. CDR3 sequence reads: CASSVWGQAEQYV. The CDR3 DNA reads as TGTGCCAGCAGCGTATGGGGGCAGGCCGAGCAGTACGTC.

The chain is built from TRBV6-2 or TRBV6-3 and TRBJ2-7; D might be TRBD2 (5 bases). Germline values: CDR1 MNHEY, CDR2 SVGEGT. The CDR3 consists of 14 residues. Trimming shortened V by 3 bases and J by 2 bases, and 11 bases separated the two germline ends. CDR3 nucleotide sequence: TGTGCCAGCAGTTATGCAGCGGAGGCCTACGAGCAGTACGTC. This sequence encodes CASSYAAEAYEQYV.

This clone was observed once. The V and J genes are TRBV4-2 and TRBJ1-2, with D tentatively TRBD1 (6 bases). The germline CDR1 and CDR2 sequences are LGHNA and YNFKEQ. The CDR3 totals 15 residues. Trimming shortened V by 4 bases and J by 4 bases, and 16 bases separated the two germline ends. CDR3 sequence reads: CASSLDRTVPYGYTF. The CDR3 bases are TGTGCCAGCAGCCTCGACCGGACAGTACCCTATGGCTACACCTTC.

The chain uses TRBV6-2 or TRBV6-3 and TRBJ2-3, with D possibly TRBD1 on 5 matching bases. This CDR3 is built from 17 residues. V was trimmed by 5 bases and J by 0 bases, leaving 18 bases between them. Germline CDR1 is MNHEY and CDR2 is SVGEGT. CDR3 nucleotides: TGTGCCAGCAGTGAGACATACAGGACCTCTAGCACAGATACGCAGTATTTT. This sequence encodes CASSETYRTSSTDTQYF.

The chain recombines TRBV19 with TRBJ1-6; no definite D call. The CDR3 covers 16 residues. Germline V gene data show CDR1 as LNHDA and CDR2 as SQIVND (reference sequence). Trimming took 3 bases from V and 3 from J, leaving 12 bases between them. Here the CDR3 DNA reads TGTGCCAGTAGTATCGAGTATGATAGCTATAATTCACCCCTCCACTTT. This gives the protein CASSIEYDSYNSPLHF.

The chain carries TRBV28 and TRBJ2-5; 8 bases agree with TRBD1. Germline V gene sequence: CDR1 MDHEN, CDR2 SYDVKM. The CDR3 length is 13 residues. V lost 10 bases and J lost 5; bases outside the gene matches: 9. This chain's CDR3 is CATLTGTGETQYF. The CDR3 DNA sequence: TGTGCCACCCTGACTGGGACAGGTGAGACCCAGTACTTC.

The chain employs TRBV5-1 and TRBJ1-3; D is possibly TRBD1 (6 bases). The germline V gene has CDR1 SGHRS and CDR2 YFSETQ. The CDR3 has 16 amino acids. The V end lost 4 bases, the J end lost 0 bases, and 14 bases lay between the germline ends. The CDR3 region is CASSTMDRPSGNTIYF. In nucleotides, the CDR3 is TGCGCCAGCAGCACGATGGACAGACCCTCTGGAAACACCATATATTTT.

This clone occurred a few times. The rearrangement joins TRBV28 to TRBJ1-2; TRBD1 matches 7 bases. Germline trimming cut 7 bases from V and 3 bases from J; bases unmatched to any gene: 8. The V gene's germline CDR1 is MDHEN and CDR2 SYDVKM. The CDR3 has 14 residues. CDR3 loop: CASTPTGYDYGYTF. As DNA, the CDR3 is TGTGCCAGCACTCCGACAGGGTATGACTATGGCTACACCTTC.

This clone appeared a single time. This sequence joins TRBV11-3 and TRBJ2-5; 7 nucleotides line up with TRBD1. This CDR3 has 15 residues. CDR1 is SGHNT, CDR2 YENEEA, per germline. J was trimmed by 4 bases and V by 5 bases; bases with no gene match: 10. CDR3 coding DNA: TGTGCCAGCAGCCGGACAGGTGGGAGTGCAGAGACCCAGTACTTC. It encodes CASSRTGGSAETQYF.

The table lists this clone with a count of one. The chain combines TRBV27 with TRBJ2-5; TRBD2 matches at 9 bases. Per the germline V gene, CDR1 is MNHEY and CDR2 is SMNVEV (reference sequence). V lost 6 bases to trimming and J lost 5 bases; unmatched junction nucleotides: 7. The CDR3 has 14 amino acids. As DNA, the CDR3 is TGTGCCAGCAGGCCTAGCGGGATATTTGAGACCCAGTACTTC. Translation: CASRPSGIFETQYF.

The chain carries TRBV6-1 and TRBJ2-3; possibly TRBD1 for D (6 bases). CDR3 length: 18 amino acids. The germline V and J ends were trimmed by 0 bases and 2 bases, with 18 bases remaining between them. The V gene's germline CDR1 is MNHNS and CDR2 SASEGT. Written as DNA, the CDR3 is TGTGCCAGCAGTGAAGCGGGGCGACAGGTGGGGTCCACAGATACGCAGTATTTT. Protein product: CASSEAGRQVGSTDTQYF.

J is TRBJ1-2 and V is TRBV2, with TRBD1 identical over 8 bases. Per the germline V gene, CDR1 is SNHLY and CDR2 is FYNNEI. The CDR3 contains 13 residues. V trimming: 6 bases; J trimming: 7 bases; junction bases outside the gene matches: 7. As DNA, the CDR3 is TGTGCCAGCAGCACCCAGGGGGCGCGTGGCTACACCTTC. Its protein product is CASSTQGARGYTF.

The rearrangement links TRBV7-9 to TRBJ2-3; D gene ambiguous. CDR3 length equals 11 residues. Trimming removed 5 bases at V and 3 bases at J, with 3 bases between. Germline loops: CDR1 SEHNR, CDR2 FQNEAQ (reference sequence). DNA of the CDR3: TGTGCCAGCAGCCAAACAGATACGCAGTATTTT. As protein: CASSQTDTQYF.

V and J are TRBV4-1 and TRBJ2-3; 9 nucleotides agree with TRBD1. The CDR3 covers 15 residues. Germline CDR1 MGHRA, CDR2 YSYEKL. Unmatched junction bases numbered 4, after V lost 1 base and J lost 5 bases. Written as DNA, the CDR3 is TGCGCCAGCAGCCAAGCGACAGGGGGTTTAGATACGCAGTATTTT. As protein: CASSQATGGLDTQYF.

This chain links TRBV6-6 with TRBJ2-3; no firm D call. V was clipped by 2 bases and J by 4 bases, with 7 bases between them. CDR1 and CDR2 (germline): MNHNY, SVGAGI (reference sequence). The CDR3 is 13 residues long. In DNA, the CDR3 is TGTGCCAGCAGTTACGCCCAGGCAGATACGCAGTATTTT. Its translation is CASSYAQADTQYF.

The rearrangement links TRBV5-4 to TRBJ2-1; the D gene is possibly TRBD1 (5 bases). The CDR3 has 13 amino acids. V lost 4 bases and J 6 bases, leaving 11 bases between the germline ends. CDR1 is SGHNT and CDR2 is YYREEE in the germline V gene (reference sequence). The chain's CDR3 is CASSDSALNEQFF. CDR3 nucleotide sequence: TGTGCCAGCAGCGACAGTGCCCTCAATGAGCAGTTCTTC.

The chain uses TRBV28 and TRBJ2-2; 10 bases align to TRBD1. The V gene's germline CDR1 is MDHEN and CDR2 SYDVKM. The CDR3 is 15 residues long. V lost 5 bases, J lost 6 bases, and 6 bases stayed unmatched. In DNA, the CDR3 is TGTGCCAGCAGTATGACAGGGGGCAGGGCCGGGGAGCTGTTTTTT. Protein product: CASSMTGGRAGELFF.